These 20 T cell receptor beta chains share one sample of origin, sequenced in a study of T cell changes during pregnancy in multiple sclerosis. Method: immunoSEQ multiplex PCR; TCRdb's copy keeps in-frame clones and lacks some. The sample contains around 15,000 clones, 70% to 90% of which appear only once. The sample was CD8+ T cells from peripheral blood mononuclear cells, taken in the second trimester of pregnancy. These receptors all stem from a female donor in good health, enrolled as a control in a pregnancy study.

This clone was seen a single time. The chain carries TRBV11-2 and TRBJ2-2, with 7 bases matching TRBD2. CDR1 SGHAT and CDR2 FQNNGV come from the germline V gene. This CDR3 has 16 amino acids. Trimming at V came to 5 bases and at J to 6 bases, leaving 12 bases not matched to a gene. The CDR3: CASSPPGGGTAGELFF. The CDR3 bases are TGTGCCAGCAGCCCCCCTGGGGGGGGAACAGCCGGGGAGCTGTTTTTT.

The chain is built from TRBV4-2 and TRBJ1-1; the match to TRBD1 covers 7 bases. Germline V gives CDR1 LGHNA, CDR2 YNFKEQ. The CDR3 totals 14 residues. V was pared by 4 bases and J by 4 bases, with 6 bases of the junction left unmatched. The CDR3 DNA reads as TGTGCCAGCAGCCGAGAGGGGGCGAGCACTGAAGCTTTCTTT. Amino acid sequence: CASSREGASTEAFF.

The rearrangement uses TRBV29-1 and TRBJ1-1; D ambiguous. From germline, CDR1 is SQVTM and CDR2 ANQGSEA. The CDR3 has 12 residues. The V end lost 7 bases, the J end lost 1 base, and 10 bases lay between the germline ends. CDR3 nucleotide sequence: TGCAGCGCCGTAGATTCGAACACTGAAGCTTTCTTT. Translating it yields CSAVDSNTEAFF. Full variable domain (rest looked up from reference TRBV29-1 and TRBJ1-1): SAVISQKPSRDICQRGTSLTIQCQVDSQVTMMFWYRQQPGQSLTLIATANQGSEATYESGFVIDKFPISRPNLTFSTLTVSNMSPEDSSIYLCSAVDSNTEAFFGQGTRLTVV.

The chain uses TRBV9 and TRBJ2-1, with TRBD2 matching 8 bases. Trimming at V came to 5 bases and at J to 3 bases, leaving 1 base not matched to a gene. Germline V gives CDR1 SGDLS, CDR2 YYNGEE. The CDR3 has 13 amino acids. The CDR3 region has the DNA TGTGCCAGCAGGGCGGGGGGCTACAATGAGCAGTTCTTC. This encodes CASRAGGYNEQFF. Supplemented by reference TRBV9 and TRBJ2-1, the full variable domain reads DSGVTQTPKHLITATGQRVTLRCSPRSGDLSVYWYQQSLDQGLQFLIQYYNGEERAKGNILERFSAQQFPDLHSELNLSSLELGDSALYFCASRAGGYNEQFFGPGTRLTVL.

The V gene is TRBV27, the J gene TRBJ2-7, with 8 bases aligning to TRBD1. V lost 2 bases and J lost 3; bases outside the gene matches: 3. The germline V gene has CDR1 MNHEY and CDR2 SMNVEV (reference sequence). The CDR3 sequence is 14 residues long. CDR3 amino acids: CASSLPGQGYEQYF. The CDR3 bases are TGTGCCAGCAGTTTACCTGGACAGGGCTACGAGCAGTACTTC.

This chain joins TRBV7-8 and TRBJ1-4; 7 bases map to TRBD1. The CDR3 sequence is 17 residues long. V trimming: 0 bases; J trimming: 8 bases; junction bases outside the gene matches: 12. From germline, CDR1 is SGHVS and CDR2 FQNEAQ. The CDR3 bases are TGTGCCAGCAGCTTAGCGGCAGGGGACAGTTTCCTCGAAAAACTGTTTTTT. Its translation is CASSLAAGDSFLEKLFF.

This CDR3 reads CASSYFSRYQPQHF. CDR3 coding DNA: TGTGCCAGCAGTTACTTTTCCAGATATCAGCCCCAGCATTTT. The chain links TRBV6-5 to TRBJ1-5; no clear D. Deletions cut 1 base from V and 5 bases from J, with 9 bases between. The V gene's germline CDR1 is MNHEY and CDR2 SVGAGI. The CDR3 is 14 amino acids.

The chain couples TRBV27 to TRBJ1-2, with D tentatively TRBD1 (6 bases). This CDR3 has 13 amino acids. CDR1 and CDR2 from the germline V gene are MNHEY and SMNVEV (reference sequence). Between the trimmed V and J ends, which lost 2 bases and 7 bases, there was a span of 11 bases. CDR3 protein: CASSLGGLGGYTF. CDR3 nucleotides: TGTGCCAGCAGTTTAGGGGGCCTGGGTGGCTACACCTTC.

The chain combines TRBV19 with TRBJ2-2; tentative D call: TRBD1 (6 bases). The CDR3 contains 14 residues. The V and J ends lost 6 bases and 2 bases respectively, with 10 bases between them. The germline gives CDR1 LNHDA, CDR2 SQIVND (reference sequence). The CDR3 here is CASSPQGNTGELFF. In nucleotides, the CDR3 is TGTGCCAGTAGCCCACAGGGCAACACCGGGGAGCTGTTTTTT.

The genes are TRBV7-3 and TRBJ1-2; no clear D gene. The CDR3 is 15 residues long. Trimming took off 2 bases at V and 4 bases at J, with 14 bases between the two ends. CDR1 is SGHTA and CDR2 is FQGTGA in the germline V gene. The CDR3 DNA is TGTGCCAGCAGCTTAGGAGTAGTCGGTGCCTATGGCTACACCTTC. Translation: CASSLGVVGAYGYTF.

By share, this clone ranks as medium-sized (0.01 to 0.1%). The CDR3 sequence is CATGKGQHLEQYF. Written as DNA, the CDR3 is TGTGCCACGGGAAAGGGACAGCATCTCGAGCAGTACTTC. V gene TRBV25-1 combines with J gene TRBJ2-7, with TRBD1 matching 7 bases. The CDR3 has 13 residues. Germline lookup yields CDR1 MGHDK and CDR2 SYGVNS. Trimming cost V 10 bases and J 6 bases; bases outside gene matches: 12.

DNA for the CDR3: TGTGCCAGCACCTTCACAGGAATCGATGGCTACACCTTC. Translating gives CASTFTGIDGYTF. The chain recombines TRBV28 with TRBJ1-2; tentatively, D is TRBD1 (5 bases). Germline V gene sequence: CDR1 MDHEN, CDR2 SYDVKM. There are 13 residues in the CDR3. The ends were cut back, 7 bases at V and 6 bases at J, with 15 bases in the middle.

The chain has TRBV7-9 and TRBJ1-3; TRBD1 matches at 10 bases. The V and J ends lost 6 bases and 8 bases, in that order; junction bases with no gene match: 16. CDR3 length equals 17 residues. Germline V CDR1 and CDR2: SEHNR, FQNEAQ (reference sequence). CDR3 in amino acids: CASRSTRDRGFFDTIYF. The CDR3 bases are TGTGCCAGCAGGTCAACCCGGGACAGGGGCTTTTTTGACACCATATATTTT.

The genes are TRBV28 and TRBJ1-4; D may be TRBD1 (6 bases). The CDR3 runs to 16 residues. The germline V and J ends were trimmed by 6 bases and 0 bases, with 14 bases remaining between them. The germline V gene encodes CDR1 MDHEN and CDR2 SYDVKM. The CDR3 loop is CASSRRTVATNEKLFF. CDR3 bases: TGTGCCAGCAGCCGACGGACAGTTGCAACTAATGAAAAACTGTTTTTT. The full variable domain, completed using reference TRBV28 and TRBJ1-4, is DVKVTQSSRYLVKRTGEKVFLECVQDMDHENMFWYRQDPGLGLRLIYFSYDVKMKEKGDIPEGYSVSREKKERFSLILESASTNQTSMYLCASSRRTVATNEKLFFGSGTQLSVL.

The CDR3 sequence: CASSLPLSVYEQYF. The CDR3 DNA follows: TGTGCCAGCAGTTTACCCCTCAGCGTCTACGAGCAGTACTTC. This sequence joins TRBV28 and TRBJ2-7; no clear D gene. Trimming removed 2 bases from V and 3 bases from J, with 11 bases in between. This CDR3 comprises 14 residues. In germline, CDR1 is MDHEN, CDR2 SYDVKM.

The V gene is TRBV30, the J gene TRBJ2-7, with D possibly TRBD2 on 6 matching bases. The ends were cut back, 0 bases at V and 6 bases at J, with 15 bases in the middle. This CDR3 is 14 amino acids long. From germline, CDR1 is GTSNPN and CDR2 SVGIG (reference sequence). This CDR3 reads CAWSVLLQEGEQYF. CDR3 nucleotide sequence: TGTGCCTGGAGTGTACTTTTGCAGGAGGGCGAGCAGTACTTC.

The chain couples TRBV11-1 to TRBJ2-3; D possibly corresponds to TRBD2 (5 bases). Trimming took 0 bases from V and 11 from J, leaving 15 bases between them. The germline gives CDR1 SGHAT, CDR2 FQDESV (reference sequence). The CDR3 contains 14 residues. CDR3 loop: CASSLAGNSIGQYF. The CDR3, as DNA: TGTGCCAGCAGCTTAGCCGGGAATTCAATTGGGCAGTATTTT.

The rearrangement links TRBV7-9 to TRBJ2-1, with 10 bases identical to TRBD2. Germline CDR1 is SEHNR and CDR2 is FQNEAQ (reference sequence). The length of the CDR3 is 17 residues. Trimming removed 6 bases from V and 1 base from J; junction bases left unmatched: 9. CDR3 coding DNA: TGTGCCAGCAGTTACTTAGCGGGGGGCACTTCCTACAATGAGCAGTTCTTC. Translating gives CASSYLAGGTSYNEQFF.

The J gene is TRBJ1-1, the V gene TRBV4-3; 8 nucleotides match TRBD1. V was pared by 0 bases and J by 0 bases, with 6 bases of the junction left unmatched. Germline V gene data show CDR1 as LGHNA and CDR2 as YSLEER. This CDR3 spans 17 amino acids. This chain's CDR3 is CASSQDPRQGLNTEAFF. CDR3 coding DNA: TGCGCCAGCAGCCAAGATCCTCGACAGGGGCTGAACACTGAAGCTTTCTTT.

This chain joins TRBV5-4 and TRBJ1-2; 11 positions agree with TRBD1. The junction had 8 bases not matched to a gene; V was cut back by 3 bases and J by 4 bases. The CDR3 spans 16 residues. Per the germline V gene, CDR1 is SGHNT and CDR2 is YYREEE (reference sequence). The CDR3 nucleotides read TGTGCCAGCAGCTACGGACAGGGGGCGCATCCCTATGGCTACACCTTC. As protein: CASSYGQGAHPYGYTF.